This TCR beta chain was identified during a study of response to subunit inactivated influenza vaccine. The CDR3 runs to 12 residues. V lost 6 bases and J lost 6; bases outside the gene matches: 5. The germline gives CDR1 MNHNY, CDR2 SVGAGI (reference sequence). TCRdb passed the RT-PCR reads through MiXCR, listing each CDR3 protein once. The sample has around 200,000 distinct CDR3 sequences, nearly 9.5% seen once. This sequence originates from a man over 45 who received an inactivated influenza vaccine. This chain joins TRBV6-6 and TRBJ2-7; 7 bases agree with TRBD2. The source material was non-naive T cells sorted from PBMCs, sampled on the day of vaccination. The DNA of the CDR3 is TGTGCCAGCAGCCCGGCGGGGGTCGAGCAGTACTTC. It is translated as CASSPAGVEQYF.